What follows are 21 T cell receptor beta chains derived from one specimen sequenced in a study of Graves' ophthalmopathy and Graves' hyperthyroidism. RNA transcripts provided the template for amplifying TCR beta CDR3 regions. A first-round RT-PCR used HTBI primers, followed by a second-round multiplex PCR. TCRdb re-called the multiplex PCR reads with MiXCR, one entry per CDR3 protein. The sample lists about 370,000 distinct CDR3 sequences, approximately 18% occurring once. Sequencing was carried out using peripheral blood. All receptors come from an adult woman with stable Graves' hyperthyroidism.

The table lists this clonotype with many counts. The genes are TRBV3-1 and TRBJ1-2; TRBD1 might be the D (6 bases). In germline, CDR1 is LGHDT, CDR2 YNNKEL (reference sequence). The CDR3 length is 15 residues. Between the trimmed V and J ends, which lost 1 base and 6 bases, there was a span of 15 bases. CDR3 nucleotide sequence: TGTGCCAGCAGCCAAGTTCTCTCTGGACAGCATGGCTACACCTTC. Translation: CASSQVLSGQHGYTF.

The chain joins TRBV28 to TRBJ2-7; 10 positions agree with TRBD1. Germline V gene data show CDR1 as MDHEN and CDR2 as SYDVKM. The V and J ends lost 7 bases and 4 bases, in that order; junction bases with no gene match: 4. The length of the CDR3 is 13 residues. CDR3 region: CASTLDRGYEQYF. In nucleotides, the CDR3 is TGTGCCAGCACCCTGGACAGGGGGTACGAGCAGTACTTC. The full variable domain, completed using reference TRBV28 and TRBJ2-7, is DVKVTQSSRYLVKRTGEKVFLECVQDMDHENMFWYRQDPGLGLRLIYFSYDVKMKEKGDIPEGYSVSREKKERFSLILESASTNQTSMYLCASTLDRGYEQYFGPGTRLTVT.

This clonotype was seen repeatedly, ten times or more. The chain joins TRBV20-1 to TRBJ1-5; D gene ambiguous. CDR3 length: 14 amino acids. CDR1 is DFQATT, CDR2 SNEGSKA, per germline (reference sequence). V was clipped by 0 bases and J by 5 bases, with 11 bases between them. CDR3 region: CSARDNKGHQPQHF. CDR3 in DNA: TGCAGTGCTAGAGATAATAAAGGGCATCAGCCCCAGCATTTT.

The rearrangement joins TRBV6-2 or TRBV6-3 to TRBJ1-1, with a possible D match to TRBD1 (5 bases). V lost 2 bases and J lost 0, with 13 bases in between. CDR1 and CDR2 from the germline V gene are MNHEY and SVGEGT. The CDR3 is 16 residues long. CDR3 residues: CASSYTAGRVNTEAFF. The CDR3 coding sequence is TGTGCCAGCAGTTACACAGCAGGGCGGGTGAACACTGAAGCTTTCTTT.

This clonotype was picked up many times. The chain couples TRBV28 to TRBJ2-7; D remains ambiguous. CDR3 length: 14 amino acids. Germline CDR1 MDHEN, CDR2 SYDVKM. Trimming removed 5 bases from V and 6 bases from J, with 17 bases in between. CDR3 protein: CASSITDEIGEQYF. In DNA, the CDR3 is TGTGCCAGCAGTATCACGGATGAGATAGGCGAGCAGTACTTC.

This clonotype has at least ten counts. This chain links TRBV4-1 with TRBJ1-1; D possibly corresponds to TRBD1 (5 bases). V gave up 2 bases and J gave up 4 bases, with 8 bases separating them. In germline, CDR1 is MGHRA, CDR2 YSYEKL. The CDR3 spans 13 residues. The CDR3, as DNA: TGCGCCAGCAGCCAATATCAGGGCACTGAAGCTTTCTTT. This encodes CASSQYQGTEAFF.

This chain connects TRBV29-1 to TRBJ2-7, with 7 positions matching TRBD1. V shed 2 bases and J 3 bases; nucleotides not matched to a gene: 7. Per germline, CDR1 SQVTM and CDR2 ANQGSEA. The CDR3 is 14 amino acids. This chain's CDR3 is CSVEYVGQSYEQYF. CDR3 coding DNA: TGCAGCGTTGAATATGTGGGACAGAGCTACGAGCAGTACTTC.

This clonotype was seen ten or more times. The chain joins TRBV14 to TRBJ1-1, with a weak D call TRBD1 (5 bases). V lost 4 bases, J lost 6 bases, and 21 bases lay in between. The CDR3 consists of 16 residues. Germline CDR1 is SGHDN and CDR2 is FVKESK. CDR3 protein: CASSRLQGVPFPEAFF. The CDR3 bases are TGTGCCAGCAGCCGTCTCCAGGGTGTGCCCTTCCCTGAAGCTTTCTTT.

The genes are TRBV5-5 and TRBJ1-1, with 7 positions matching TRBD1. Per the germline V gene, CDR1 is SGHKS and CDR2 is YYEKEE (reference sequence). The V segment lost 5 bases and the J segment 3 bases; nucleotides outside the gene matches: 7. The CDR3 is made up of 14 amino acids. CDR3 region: CASSPWDSHTEAFF. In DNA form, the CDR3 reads TGTGCCAGCAGTCCTTGGGACAGTCACACTGAAGCTTTCTTT.

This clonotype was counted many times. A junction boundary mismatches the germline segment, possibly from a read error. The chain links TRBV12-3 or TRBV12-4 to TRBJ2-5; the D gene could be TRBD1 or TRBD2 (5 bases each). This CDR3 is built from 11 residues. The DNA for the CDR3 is TGTGCCAGCAGTTCCGGGACGTCCGGGAACTTC. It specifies CASSSGTSGNF.

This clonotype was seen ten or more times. CDR3 amino acids: CASSQASGRQYEQYF. The DNA of the CDR3 is TGCGCCAGCAGCCAGGCTAGCGGGAGACAATACGAGCAGTACTTC. V gene TRBV4-1 combines with J gene TRBJ2-7; TRBD2 agrees at 10 bases. The V gene end was trimmed by 3 bases and the J gene end by 4 bases; junction bases not matched to a gene: 6. The germline V gene has CDR1 MGHRA and CDR2 YSYEKL. The CDR3 covers 15 residues.

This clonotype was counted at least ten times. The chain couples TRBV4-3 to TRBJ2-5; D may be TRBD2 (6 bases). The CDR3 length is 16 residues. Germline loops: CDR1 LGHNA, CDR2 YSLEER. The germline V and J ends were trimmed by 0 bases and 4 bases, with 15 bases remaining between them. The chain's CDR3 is CASSQDLAGSGETQYF. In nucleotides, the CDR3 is TGCGCCAGCAGCCAAGATTTGGCGGGATCAGGAGAGACCCAGTACTTC.

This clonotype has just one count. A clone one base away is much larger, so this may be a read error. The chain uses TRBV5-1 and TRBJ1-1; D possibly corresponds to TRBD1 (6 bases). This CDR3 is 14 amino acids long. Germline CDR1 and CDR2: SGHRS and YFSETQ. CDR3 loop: CAISLEGGRTEAFF. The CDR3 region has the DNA TGCGCCATCAGCTTGGAAGGGGGGAGGACTGAAGCTTTCTTT. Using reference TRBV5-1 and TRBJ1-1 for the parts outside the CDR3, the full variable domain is KAGVTQTPRYLIKTRGQQVTLSCSPISGHRSVSWYQQTPGQGLQFLFEYFSETQRNKGNFPGRFSGRQFSNSRSEMNVSTLELGDSALYLCAISLEGGRTEAFFGQGTRLTVV.

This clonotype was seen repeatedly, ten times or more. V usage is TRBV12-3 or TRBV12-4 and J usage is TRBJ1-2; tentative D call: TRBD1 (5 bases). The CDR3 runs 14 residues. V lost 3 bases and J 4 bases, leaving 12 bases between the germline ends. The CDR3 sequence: CASSLSGPTYGYTF. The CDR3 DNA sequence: TGTGCCAGCAGTTTGTCAGGGCCAACCTATGGCTACACCTTC.

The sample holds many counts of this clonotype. CDR3 sequence reads: CASSPAGTSYEQYF. The CDR3 nucleotides read TGTGCCAGCAGCCCCGCGGGTACGAGTTACGAGCAGTACTTC. The genes are TRBV7-9 and TRBJ2-7, with D possibly being TRBD2 (5 bases). The CDR3 length is 14 residues. Germline V CDR1 and CDR2: SEHNR, FQNEAQ (reference sequence). Trimming left V 5 bases short and J 4 bases short, with 15 bases between.

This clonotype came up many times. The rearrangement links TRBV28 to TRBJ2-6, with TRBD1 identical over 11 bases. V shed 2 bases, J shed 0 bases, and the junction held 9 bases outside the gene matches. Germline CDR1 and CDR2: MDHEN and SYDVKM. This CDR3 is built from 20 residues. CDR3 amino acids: CASSLKRTGGRISGANVLTF. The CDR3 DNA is TGTGCCAGCAGTTTAAAAAGGACAGGGGGCCGTATCTCTGGGGCCAACGTCCTGACTTTC.

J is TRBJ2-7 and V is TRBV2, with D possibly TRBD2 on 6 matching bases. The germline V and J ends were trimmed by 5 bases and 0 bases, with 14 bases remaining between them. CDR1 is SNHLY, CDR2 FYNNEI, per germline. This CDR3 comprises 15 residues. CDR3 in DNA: TGTGCCAGCAGTCCCGGGACTGCAGGCTCCTACGAGCAGTACTTC. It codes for CASSPGTAGSYEQYF.

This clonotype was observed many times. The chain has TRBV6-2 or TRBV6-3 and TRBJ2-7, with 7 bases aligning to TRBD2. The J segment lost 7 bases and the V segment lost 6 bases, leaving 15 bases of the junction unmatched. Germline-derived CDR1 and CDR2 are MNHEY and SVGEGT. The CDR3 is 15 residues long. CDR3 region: CASSPENLWGGEQYF. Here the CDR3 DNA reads TGTGCCAGCAGCCCGGAGAACCTTTGGGGGGGAGAGCAGTACTTC.

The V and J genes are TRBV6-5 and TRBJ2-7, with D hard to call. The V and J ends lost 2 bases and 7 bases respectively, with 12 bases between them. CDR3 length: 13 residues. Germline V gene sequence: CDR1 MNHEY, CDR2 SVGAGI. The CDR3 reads CASSYPPSREQYF. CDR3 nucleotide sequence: TGTGCCAGCAGTTACCCACCCTCTCGGGAGCAGTACTTC.

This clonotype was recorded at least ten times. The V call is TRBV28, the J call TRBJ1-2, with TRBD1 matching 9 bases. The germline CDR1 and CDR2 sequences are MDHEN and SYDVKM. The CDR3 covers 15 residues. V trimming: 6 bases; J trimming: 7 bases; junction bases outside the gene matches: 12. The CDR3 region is CASSQPGTGGSGYTF. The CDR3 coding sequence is TGTGCCAGCAGCCAACCGGGAACAGGGGGCTCTGGCTACACCTTC.

CDR3 in DNA: TGTGCCTGGAGTGTACTAGTTGGACAGCCCCAGCATTTT. Its translation is CAWSVLVGQPQHF. The chain links TRBV30 to TRBJ1-5; no firm D call. CDR3 length equals 13 residues. With 0 bases removed from V and 7 bases from J, the gap between germline ends came to 10 bases. The V gene's germline CDR1 is GTSNPN and CDR2 SVGIG (reference sequence).